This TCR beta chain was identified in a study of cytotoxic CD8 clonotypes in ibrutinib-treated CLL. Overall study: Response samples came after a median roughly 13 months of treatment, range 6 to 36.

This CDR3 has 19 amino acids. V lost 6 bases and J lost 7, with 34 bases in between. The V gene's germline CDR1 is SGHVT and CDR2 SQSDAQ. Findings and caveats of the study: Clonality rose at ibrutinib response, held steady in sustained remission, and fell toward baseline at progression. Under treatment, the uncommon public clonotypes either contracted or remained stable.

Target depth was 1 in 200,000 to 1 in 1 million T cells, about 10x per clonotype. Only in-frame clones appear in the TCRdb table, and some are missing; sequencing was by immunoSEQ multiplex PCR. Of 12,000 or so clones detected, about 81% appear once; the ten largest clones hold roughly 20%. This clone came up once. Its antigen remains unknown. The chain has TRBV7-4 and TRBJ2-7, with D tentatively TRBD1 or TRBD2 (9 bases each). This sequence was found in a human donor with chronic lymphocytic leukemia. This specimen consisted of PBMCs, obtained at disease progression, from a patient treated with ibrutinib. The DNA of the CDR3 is TGTGCCAGCAGATTATGCCGGGACAGGGAGATTAGCGGGAGAGGGGAGCAGTACTTC. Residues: CASRLCRDREISGRGEQYF.